This T cell receptor beta chain was captured by sequencing in a study of T cell responses to AZD1222 COVID-19 vaccine. About the study: Whether given at about 4 or about 12 weeks, second doses were pooled. Regarding the study as a whole: The reported proportion of spike-specific TCRs targeting unmutated variant regions was nearly half. There were mostly white British donors and more females than males, and clonal diversity was possibly underestimated.

As regards this clone: Its antigen is still unknown.

Only in-frame clones appear in the TCRdb table, and some are missing; sequencing was by immunoSEQ multiplex PCR. Of some 96,000 clones listed, 89% are singletons. V shed 8 bases, J shed 7 bases, and the junction held 5 bases outside the gene matches. Germline V CDR1 and CDR2: SQVTM, ANQGSEA. The CDR3 totals 13 residues. The sequence was collected from an adult in good health. The material sequenced was peripheral blood, taken on day 0 of AZD1222 vaccination. V and J are TRBV29-1 and TRBJ2-1; 13 nucleotides agree with TRBD2. The CDR3 is CSTSGGAGNEQFF. DNA for the CDR3: TGCAGCACTAGCGGGGGGGCAGGGAATGAGCAGTTCTTC.